Listed below are T cell receptor beta chains from one sample, sequenced in a study of T cell clones after liver transplantation. Profiled with immunoSEQ multiplex PCR; TCRdb holds only in-frame clones, not every one. The table records 25,000 to 35,000 clones, approximately 96% of them present only once. The sample was CD8+ T cells from blood, taken 12 months after liver transplant. The origin of the receptors is a human patient who received a liver transplant. Certain T cells may be donor cells from the graft. Both conserved end residues are trimmed from each CDR3. Fields, in order: J gene, V gene, clone size, CDR3 protein. Clone size is not always given. Where it is, it says once, few, many or a class for expanded clones.

j_gene: TRBJ2-7
v_gene: TRBV6-1
abundance: -
CDR3aa: ASSRDRGYEQY

j_gene: TRBJ2-3
v_gene: TRBV7-9
abundance: -
CDR3aa: ASSPLLAGVWGDTQY

j_gene: TRBJ1-1
v_gene: TRBV28
abundance: few
CDR3aa: ASSWNSEAF

j_gene: TRBJ2-3
v_gene: TRBV9
abundance: -
CDR3aa: ASSTGTIGTDTQY

j_gene: TRBJ2-7
v_gene: TRBV7-2
abundance: -
CDR3aa: ASSLGTGYEQY

j_gene: TRBJ2-6
v_gene: TRBV15
abundance: -
CDR3aa: ATSRDGEAGANVLT

j_gene: TRBJ2-7
v_gene: TRBV27
abundance: -
CDR3aa: ASSLSFGLWQSGAYEQY

j_gene: TRBJ2-5
v_gene: TRBV13
abundance: -
CDR3aa: ASSLAGALGETQY

j_gene: TRBJ2-7
v_gene: TRBV2
abundance: -
CDR3aa: ASSGHNYEQY

j_gene: TRBJ1-2
v_gene: TRBV9
abundance: -
CDR3aa: ASSDRANGYT